These 32 T cell receptor beta chains originate from one sample sequenced in a study of human CD8 memory T cell subsets. The TCR beta sequencing libraries came from UMI-labeled 5' RACE. TCRdb reanalysed the 5' RACE reads using MiXCR and keeps one entry per CDR3 protein. The data contain 7,300 or so distinct CDR3 sequences, around 4% of them singletons. The specimen sequenced was CD8+ T cells from PBMCs. The receptors here all came from a human donor in good health.

This clonotype was picked up many times. This chain links TRBV20-1 with TRBJ2-1; D gene unclear. Germline-derived CDR1 and CDR2 are DFQATT and SNEGSKA (reference sequence). This CDR3 region has 15 residues. V dropped 4 bases and J dropped 0 bases, with 13 bases sitting between them. Here the CDR3 reads CSATLGLSSYNEQFF. CDR3 DNA: TGCAGTGCTACTCTTGGCCTTAGCTCCTACAATGAGCAGTTCTTC.

This clonotype was recorded many times. The genes are TRBV4-3 and TRBJ2-7; possible D gene TRBD1, 6 bases. Trimming cost V 0 bases and J 3 bases, with 12 bases left between them. Germline V gives CDR1 LGHNA, CDR2 YSLEER. This CDR3 contains 15 residues. CDR3 loop: CASSQDRGDNYEQYF. DNA for the CDR3: TGCGCCAGCAGCCAAGATCGTGGGGACAACTACGAGCAGTACTTC.

This clonotype was picked up many times. V gene TRBV10-3 combines with J gene TRBJ2-7; D gene uncertain. The V end lost 6 bases, the J end lost 0 bases, and 3 bases lay between the germline ends. Germline lookup yields CDR1 ENHRY and CDR2 SYGVKD. The CDR3 length is 11 residues. The CDR3 here is CAIRDSYEQYF. The CDR3 DNA sequence: TGTGCCATCAGGGACTCCTACGAGCAGTACTTC.

This clonotype qualifies as medium-sized. The V and J genes are TRBV29-1 and TRBJ2-2; D gene ambiguous. V shed 4 bases and J shed 0 bases, with 9 bases lying between them. Germline lookup yields CDR1 SQVTM and CDR2 ANQGSEA. This CDR3 has 14 amino acids. For the CDR3, the DNA is TGCAGCGTTGTGCCGGACCCGAACACCGGGGAGCTGTTTTTT. Its translation: CSVVPDPNTGELFF.

This clonotype has ten or more counts. The genes are TRBV28 and TRBJ1-2, with 7 bases lining up with TRBD1. This CDR3 contains 18 residues. The trim removed 7 bases at V and 1 base at J, leaving 18 bases unmatched. CDR1 MDHEN and CDR2 SYDVKM come from the germline V gene. CDR3 loop: CASIRLHGRGIFNYGYTF. DNA of the CDR3: TGTGCCAGCATACGGCTTCACGGCAGGGGGATATTTAACTATGGCTACACCTTC.

The sample holds many counts of this clonotype. The rearrangement uses TRBV5-1 and TRBJ2-7; perhaps TRBD1 as D (7 bases). CDR1 is SGHRS, CDR2 YFSETQ, per germline. This CDR3 has 15 residues. Trimming took 2 bases from V and 6 from J, leaving 18 bases between them. CDR3 sequence (DNA): TGCGCCAGCAGCTTCCCCGATTCAGGGGGGTCCGAGCAGTACTTC. Protein product: CASSFPDSGGSEQYF.

The chain recombines TRBV13 with TRBJ2-7, with TRBD2 matching 12 bases. V dropped 6 bases and J dropped 0; count of bases not matched to a gene: 3. Germline V gene data show CDR1 as PRHDT and CDR2 as FYEKMQ (reference sequence). There are 15 residues in the CDR3. CDR3 region: CASSQTSGSSYEQYF. The DNA of the CDR3 is TGTGCCAGCAGTCAGACTAGCGGGAGCTCCTACGAGCAGTACTTC.

This clonotype was recorded a few times. Here the CDR3 reads CAWTTGGTIYEQYF. In DNA form, the CDR3 reads TGTGCCTGGACCACGGGGGGGACAATCTACGAGCAGTACTTC. The chain has TRBV30 and TRBJ2-7; 8 bases line up with TRBD2. The germline gives CDR1 GTSNPN, CDR2 SVGIG (reference sequence). CDR3 length: 14 residues. V shed 4 bases, J shed 3 bases, and the junction held 8 bases outside the gene matches.

In the case of this clonotype: One base away lies a much larger clone, so this may be a sequencing read error. The conserved final phenylalanine or tryptophan is absent from the CDR3, which likely points to a read error. The CDR3 DNA is TGTGCCAGCAGTCCTTACCGGACAGGCAACACTGAAGCTTTCTTG. Its translation: CASSPYRTGNTEAFL. The chain uses TRBV28 and TRBJ1-1; 7 bases fit TRBD1. The CDR3 covers 15 residues. The V and J ends lost 5 bases and 2 bases, in that order; junction bases with no gene match: 8. Looked up from germline, CDR1 is MDHEN and CDR2 is SYDVKM.

This clonotype has more than one count but fewer than ten. CDR3 loop: CASSDLAGVDEQFF. CDR3 DNA: TGTGCCAGCAGTGACCTAGCGGGAGTTGATGAGCAGTTCTTC. V is TRBV6-1 and J is TRBJ2-1; 10 positions match TRBD2. Germline trimming cut 3 bases from V and 8 bases from J; bases unmatched to any gene: 4. The CDR3 is made up of 14 amino acids. From germline, CDR1 is MNHNS and CDR2 SASEGT.

This chain connects TRBV23-1 to TRBJ1-2, with D tentatively TRBD1 (5 bases). TRBV23-1 is filed as an ORF, its function uncertain. CDR3 size: 17 residues. Trimming shortened V by 1 base and J by 1 base, and 16 bases separated the two germline ends. The CDR3 here is CASSQYGTGGNNYGYTF. Here the CDR3 DNA reads TGCGCCAGCAGTCAATACGGGACGGGGGGTAATAACTATGGCTACACCTTC.

The CDR3 region is CASSSDRGAQPQHF. Here the CDR3 DNA reads TGTGCCAGCAGTTCGGACAGGGGGGCACAGCCCCAGCATTTT. The chain combines TRBV6-5 with TRBJ1-5; 10 nucleotides agree with TRBD1. V was pared by 4 bases and J by 7 bases, with 4 bases of the junction left unmatched. This CDR3 region has 14 residues. From germline, CDR1 is MNHEY and CDR2 SVGAGI.

The rearrangement links TRBV20-1 to TRBJ2-2; D remains unclear. V dropped 0 bases and J dropped 0 bases, with 11 bases sitting between them. Per germline, CDR1 DFQATT and CDR2 SNEGSKA (reference sequence). The CDR3 has 16 amino acids. DNA of the CDR3: TGCAGTGCTAGAGATCAGCGATCATCGAACACCGGGGAGCTGTTTTTT. It yields the protein CSARDQRSSNTGELFF.

This clonotype has a count of ten or more. The chain employs TRBV29-1 and TRBJ2-5; D call uncertain. V lost 2 bases to trimming and J lost 1 base, with 14 bases between them. Germline V gene sequence: CDR1 SQVTM, CDR2 ANQGSEA. The CDR3 contains 15 residues. This CDR3 is CSVELRIRGQETQYF. The CDR3 DNA sequence: TGCAGCGTTGAATTGAGGATAAGAGGCCAAGAGACCCAGTACTTC.

This clonotype was found many times. This chain connects TRBV28 to TRBJ1-6; D is perhaps TRBD1 (5 bases). Germline V lookup: CDR1 MDHEN, CDR2 SYDVKM. V dropped 1 base and J dropped 5 bases, with 30 bases sitting between them. The length of the CDR3 is 22 residues. The CDR3 DNA sequence: TGTGCCAGCAGTTTATCGTACAGGATCGACAGAGCGGGGTACCTCAATAATTCACCCCTCCACTTT. It specifies CASSLSYRIDRAGYLNNSPLHF.

Notes on this clonotype: A much larger clone differs from this one at a single base, so this may be a read error. For the CDR3, the DNA is TGTACCAGCAGTTCCGGGACACCTCGGTTGACTGAAGCTTTCTTT. This codes for CTSSSGTPRLTEAFF. This sequence joins TRBV6-2 or TRBV6-3 and TRBJ1-1; D possibly corresponds to TRBD1 (6 bases). CDR1 is MNHEY, CDR2 SVGEGT, per germline. The CDR3 sequence is 15 residues long.

This clonotype was detected many times. The chain combines TRBV4-3 with TRBJ1-2; D ambiguous. The V gene lost 2 bases and the J gene lost 4 bases, with 17 bases spanning the gap. In germline, CDR1 is LGHNA, CDR2 YSLEER. The CDR3 runs 16 residues. CDR3 DNA sequence: TGCGCCAGCAGCCAACCCTTAGGGAGACTCAGCTATGGCTACACCTTC. Protein product: CASSQPLGRLSYGYTF.

Note on this clonotype: This may come from a read error, since a much larger clone is one base off. V is TRBV11-2 and J is TRBJ2-7; 9 nucleotides match TRBD2. Germline V gene data show CDR1 as SGHAT and CDR2 as FQNNGV. The CDR3 totals 16 residues. Trimming removed 9 bases from V and 3 bases from J; junction bases left unmatched: 15. This CDR3 is CASRGWMTSGYYEQYF. The CDR3 nucleotides are TGTGCCAGTCGGGGTTGGATGACTAGCGGCTACTACGAGCAGTACTTC.

The sample holds many counts of this clonotype. This chain uses TRBV7-6 with TRBJ1-1; D not resolved. From germline, CDR1 is SGHVS and CDR2 FNYEAQ. V was cut by 5 bases and J by 0 bases, with 13 bases left in between. The CDR3 consists of 15 residues. This chain's CDR3 is CASSPLGGLNTEAFF. The CDR3 nucleotides read TGTGCCAGCAGCCCTCTAGGAGGGTTGAACACTGAAGCTTTCTTT. The full variable domain, completed using reference TRBV7-6 and TRBJ1-1, is GAGVSQSPRYKVTKRGQDVALRCDPISGHVSLYWYRQALGQGPEFLTYFNYEAQQDKSGLPNDRFSAERPEGSISTLTIQRTEQRDSAMYRCASSPLGGLNTEAFFGQGTRLTVV.

This clonotype is termed medium-sized (0.01 to 0.1%). The rearrangement joins TRBV28 to TRBJ2-1, with 10 nucleotides matching TRBD2. CDR1 and CDR2 from the germline V gene are MDHEN and SYDVKM. V lost 9 bases, J lost 8 bases, and 10 bases stayed unmatched. The CDR3 is made up of 14 amino acids. The CDR3 bases are TGTGCCAGTTCTTCTCTAGCGGGAGTCGATGAGCAGTTCTTC. Its translation: CASSSLAGVDEQFF.

This clonotype was observed at least ten times. V is TRBV13 and J is TRBJ1-6; D possibly corresponds to TRBD1 (5 bases). The CDR3 is 15 amino acids. The ends were cut back, 5 bases at V and 12 bases at J, with 20 bases in the middle. CDR1 and CDR2 (germline): PRHDT, FYEKMQ (reference sequence). Here the CDR3 DNA reads TGTGCCAGCAGCCGCCTTAGAGGGACCCTTGGACCCCTCCACTTT. It translates to CASSRLRGTLGPLHF.

This clonotype showed up just a few times. The V and J genes are TRBV6-1 and TRBJ2-3; D may be TRBD1 or TRBD2 (5 bases each). Trimming pared 7 bases from V and 0 bases from J, leaving 8 bases between. CDR3 length: 13 amino acids. Germline values: CDR1 MNHNS, CDR2 SASEGT. The CDR3 DNA reads as TGTGCCAGCAACCGGGACAGCACAGATACGCAGTATTTT. It yields the protein CASNRDSTDTQYF.

Regarding this clonotype: A much larger clone lies a single base off, so this may be a read error. The CDR3 does not close with the conserved phenylalanine or tryptophan, likely indicating a read error. The chain combines TRBV12-3 or TRBV12-4 with TRBJ1-2; D unresolved. This CDR3 region has 12 residues. Trimming stripped 6 bases from V and 7 bases from J, with 12 bases between. As DNA, the CDR3 is TGTGCCAGCAGCTCGGGGAGGGTTGGCTACACCGTC. Protein product: CASSSGRVGYTV.

This clonotype was counted only a few times. The gene calls are TRBV6-1 and TRBJ1-2, with D perhaps TRBD1 (6 bases). The length of the CDR3 is 16 residues. The germline V gene encodes CDR1 MNHNS and CDR2 SASEGT. V lost 1 base, J lost 5 bases, and 17 bases lay in between. CDR3 amino acids: CASSEGAEGTQYGYTF. CDR3 nucleotide sequence: TGTGCCAGCAGTGAAGGGGCCGAAGGGACACAGTATGGCTACACCTTC.

This clonotype was detected only a few times. The chain is built from TRBV14 and TRBJ2-1; D unclear. The CDR3 covers 18 residues. Germline V gene lookup returns CDR1 SGHDN and CDR2 FVKESK. V was trimmed by 0 bases and J by 0 bases, leaving 15 bases between them. This chain's CDR3 is CASSQEYRTSSSYNEQFF. The CDR3, as DNA: TGTGCCAGCAGCCAAGAATATAGGACGTCGAGCTCCTACAATGAGCAGTTCTTC.

This clonotype was counted many times. This chain uses TRBV20-1 with TRBJ2-3; D remains unclear. Deletions cut 0 bases from V and 5 bases from J, with 12 bases between. The CDR3 loop spans 14 amino acids. Germline V CDR1 and CDR2: DFQATT, SNEGSKA (reference sequence). This chain's CDR3 is CSARDQVAGDTQYF. The CDR3 nucleotides read TGCAGTGCTAGAGATCAGGTGGCTGGAGATACGCAGTATTTT.

The table lists this clonotype with many counts. The V call is TRBV7-9, the J call TRBJ2-7; D is unresolved. This CDR3 has 12 amino acids. Looked up from germline, CDR1 is SEHNR and CDR2 is FQNEAQ (reference sequence). V lost 5 bases, J lost 0 bases, and 5 bases lay in between. The CDR3 region has the DNA TGTGCCAGCAGCCCTGGCTCCTACGAGCAGTACTTC. Encoded protein: CASSPGSYEQYF.

The sample holds many counts of this clonotype. V usage is TRBV5-6 and J usage is TRBJ2-1, with TRBD1 identical over 7 bases. CDR1 and CDR2 (germline): SGHDT, YYEEEE. The CDR3 totals 14 residues. V trimming: 0 bases; J trimming: 7 bases; junction bases outside the gene matches: 4. Here the CDR3 DNA reads TGTGCCAGCAGCTTGGAGGGGGCAGAGAATGAGCAGTTCTTC. Its protein is CASSLEGAENEQFF.

This clonotype was seen ten or more times. The J gene is TRBJ1-2, the V gene TRBV29-1; 10 positions match TRBD1. Trimming cost V 6 bases and J 8 bases; bases outside gene matches: 6. Germline V gives CDR1 SQVTM, CDR2 ANQGSEA. CDR3 length: 12 residues. CDR3 sequence reads: CSVAGTGEGYTF. CDR3 bases: TGCAGCGTGGCCGGGACAGGGGAGGGCTACACCTTC.

There are many counts of this clonotype. The chain carries TRBV19 and TRBJ2-6, with TRBD2 matching 12 bases. Germline V gene sequence: CDR1 LNHDA, CDR2 SQIVND (reference sequence). The CDR3 sequence is 16 residues long. The trim removed 8 bases at V and 0 bases at J, leaving 2 bases unmatched. The CDR3: CASLAGGSSGANVLTF. The CDR3 DNA reads TGTGCCAGTCTAGCGGGAGGGAGCTCTGGGGCCAACGTCCTGACTTTC. Together with reference TRBV19 and TRBJ2-6, the CDR3 gives the full variable domain: DGGITQSPKYLFRKEGQNVTLSCEQNLNHDAMYWYRQDPGQGLRLIYYSQIVNDFQKGDIAEGYSVSREKKESFPLTVTSAQKNPTAFYLCASLAGGSSGANVLTFGAGSRLTVL.

The gene calls are TRBV24-1 and TRBJ1-1, with D tentatively TRBD1 (5 bases). This CDR3 comprises 15 residues. Trimming removed 4 bases from V and 3 bases from J, with 14 bases in between. Germline values: CDR1 KGHDR, CDR2 SFDVKD. The CDR3 sequence is CATSDPGTGDTEAFF. The CDR3 DNA sequence: TGTGCCACCAGTGACCCCGGGACGGGGGACACTGAAGCTTTCTTT.

This clonotype was detected many times. The rearrangement uses TRBV15 and TRBJ1-4; D ambiguous. This CDR3 has 13 residues. Germline values: CDR1 LNHNV, CDR2 YYDKDF (reference sequence). Trimming took 3 bases from V and 8 from J, leaving 10 bases between them. This CDR3 reads CATSSTEVEKLFF. CDR3 coding DNA: TGTGCCACCAGCAGTACAGAGGTAGAAAAACTGTTTTTT.